These T cell receptor beta chains were read from a single sample in a study of cytomegalovirus exposure and HLA in healthy donors. This table comes from immunoSEQ multiplex PCR, and its TCRdb copy is limited to in-frame clones, with some not included. The sample contains 130,000 to 150,000 clones, roughly 80% of which appear only once. Sequences were obtained from PBMCs. The receptors here all came from a male donor in good health and CMV-seronegative. Each CDR3 is given with its conserved first and last residue. A D gene is named only where the DNA matches it firmly. The listing skips clone size in some rows; elsewhere it reads once, few, many or a size class.

d_gene	v_gene	abundance	j_gene	CDR3aa	CDR3nt
TRBD2	TRBV9	few	TRBJ2-3	CASSEGTSGVDTQYF	TGTGCCAGCAGCGAGGGGACTAGCGGGGTCGATACGCAGTATTTT
.	TRBV15	.	TRBJ2-5	CATSRDSRLQETQYF	TGTGCCACCAGCAGAGATTCGCGCCTGCAAGAGACCCAGTACTTC
TRBD2	TRBV27	.	TRBJ2-1	CASSPRGTTYYNEQFF	TGTGCCAGCAGTCCGAGAGGGACTACCTACTACAATGAGCAGTTCTTC
TRBD1	TRBV6-5	.	TRBJ1-2	CASSWSGGYYGYTF	TGTGCCAGCAGTTGGTCAGGGGGTTATTATGGCTACACCTTC
.	TRBV13	.	TRBJ2-4	CASSRFSENIQYF	TGTGCCAGCAGCCGATTTAGCGAAAACATTCAGTACTTC
.	TRBV7-8	.	TRBJ1-5	CASSPHRGQPQHF	TGTGCCAGCAGCCCACACCGCGGTCAGCCCCAGCATTTT
TRBD1	TRBV10-3	.	TRBJ1-6	CAIGGQGGSPPLHF	TGTGCCATCGGGGGACAGGGAGGTAGTCCACCCCTCCACTTT
TRBD2	TRBV4-1	.	TRBJ2-1	CASSRSGGIPYNEQFF	TGCGCCAGCAGCCGTAGCGGGGGGATCCCGTACAATGAGCAGTTCTTC
TRBD1	TRBV6-1	.	TRBJ2-1	CASSGRQGRLYNEQFF	TGTGCCAGCAGTGGCCGACAGGGGAGACTCTACAATGAGCAGTTCTTC
.	TRBV27	.	TRBJ2-7	CASSSTPQASTYEQYF	TGTGCCAGCAGTTCTACACCACAGGCGAGCACCTACGAGCAGTACTTC
.	TRBV18	.	TRBJ1-5	CASSPKSGEVQPQHF	TGTGCCAGCTCACCAAAGTCCGGGGAAGTTCAGCCCCAGCATTTT
TRBD1	TRBV27	.	TRBJ2-5	CASSFQGAVGGETQYF	TGTGCCAGCAGTTTCCAGGGGGCAGTTGGAGGAGAGACCCAGTACTTC
.	TRBV6-1	once	TRBJ2-7	CASSEAGGTYEQYF	TGTGCCAGCAGTGAGGCAGGGGGGACCTACGAGCAGTACTTC
.	TRBV6-5	.	TRBJ2-3	CASSDSLTDTQYF	TGTGCCAGCAGCGACAGCCTCACAGATACGCAGTATTTT
.	TRBV19	.	TRBJ1-5	CASTSLAGWSNQPQHF	TGTGCCAGTACCTCCCTAGCGGGCTGGAGCAATCAGCCCCAGCATTTT
TRBD1	TRBV4-1	.	TRBJ1-5	CASSQLQGANQPQHF	TGCGCCAGCAGCCAATTACAGGGGGCGAATCAGCCCCAGCATTTT
.	TRBV2	.	TRBJ1-4	CASKQGANEKLFF	TGTGCCAGCAAACAGGGAGCTAATGAAAAACTGTTTTTT
TRBD2	TRBV6-4	many	TRBJ2-3	CASSATSGSTDTQYF	TGTGCCAGCAGTGCGACTAGCGGGAGCACAGATACGCAGTATTTT
TRBD1	TRBV6-6	.	TRBJ2-5	CASRSGTAKETQYF	TGTGCCAGCAGATCCGGGACAGCTAAAGAGACCCAGTACTTC
.	TRBV30	.	TRBJ1-2	CAWSATANYGYTF	TGTGCCTGGAGCGCCACTGCTAACTATGGCTACACCTTC
TRBD1	TRBV5-1	.	TRBJ2-7	CASSSGQAVNEQYF	TGCGCCAGCAGCTCTGGACAGGCCGTAAACGAGCAGTACTTC
TRBD1	TRBV5-4	.	TRBJ1-2	CASSPGQGLGYTF	TGTGCCAGCAGCCCGGGACAGGGCCTTGGCTACACCTTC
.	TRBV7-8	.	TRBJ2-7	CASSLEARGYEQYF	TGTGCCAGCAGCTTAGAAGCCAGGGGCTACGAGCAGTACTTC
TRBD1	TRBV10-2	.	TRBJ1-2	CASKDRGLCGYTF	TGCGCCAGCAAAGACAGGGGGCTCTGTGGCTACACCTTC